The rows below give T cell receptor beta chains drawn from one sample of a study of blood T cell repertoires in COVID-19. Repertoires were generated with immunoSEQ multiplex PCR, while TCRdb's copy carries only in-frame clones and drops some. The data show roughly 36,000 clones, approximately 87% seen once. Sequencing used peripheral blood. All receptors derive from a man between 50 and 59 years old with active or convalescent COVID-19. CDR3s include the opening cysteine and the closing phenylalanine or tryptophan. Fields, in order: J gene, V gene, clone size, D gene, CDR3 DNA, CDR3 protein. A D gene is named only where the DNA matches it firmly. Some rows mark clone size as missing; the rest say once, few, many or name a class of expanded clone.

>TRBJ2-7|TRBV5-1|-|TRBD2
TGCGCCAGCAGCACCAGACTAGCGGACGAGCAGTACTTC
CASSTRLADEQYF
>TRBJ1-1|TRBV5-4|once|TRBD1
TGTGCCAGCAGCTTGGCCGACAGGGTCGCTGAAGCTTTCTTT
CASSLADRVAEAFF
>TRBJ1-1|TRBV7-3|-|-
TGTGCCAGCAGCACCAGTCTCGGAGCTGAAGCTTTCTTT
CASSTSLGAEAFF
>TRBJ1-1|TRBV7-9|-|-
TGTGCCAGCAGCTTACAGGGTAACACTGAAGCTTTCTTT
CASSLQGNTEAFF
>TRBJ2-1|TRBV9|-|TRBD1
TGTGCCAGCAGCGTAGGGCGGGACAGGTGGAGCAATGAGCAGTTCTTC
CASSVGRDRWSNEQFF
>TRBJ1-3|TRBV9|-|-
TGTGCCAGCAACAGGGACGAGGCCTCTGGAAACACCATATATTTT
CASNRDEASGNTIYF
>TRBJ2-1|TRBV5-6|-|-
TGTGCCAGCAGCTTGATATCAGGGTTTGATGAGCAGTTCTTC
CASSLISGFDEQFF
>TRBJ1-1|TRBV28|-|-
TGTGCCAGCAGTTTGAGGCCGAACACTGAAGCTTTCTTT
CASSLRPNTEAFF
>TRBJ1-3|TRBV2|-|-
TGTGCCAGCAGTGTCACCGGGACAATGAGCTCTGGAAACACCATATATTTT
CASSVTGTMSSGNTIYF
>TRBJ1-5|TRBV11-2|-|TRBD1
TGTGCCAGCAGCTTAACAGGGGGCGCGGATCAGCCCCAGCATTTT
CASSLTGGADQPQHF
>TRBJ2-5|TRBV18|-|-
TGTGCCAGCTCACCACTGACGGGAAAAGAGACCCAGTACTTC
CASSPLTGKETQYF
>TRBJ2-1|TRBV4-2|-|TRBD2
TGTGCCAGCAGCCAAGTCGGGCTAGCGGGGGGGAATGAGCAGTTCTTC
CASSQVGLAGGNEQFF
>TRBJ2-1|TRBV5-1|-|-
TGCGCCAGCAGTCAAGGGCAGGGCTACAATGAGCAGTTCTTC
CASSQGQGYNEQFF
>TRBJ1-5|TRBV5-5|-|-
TGTGCCAGCAGCTCCCGAAAAGCAAATCAGCCCCAGCATTTT
CASSSRKANQPQHF
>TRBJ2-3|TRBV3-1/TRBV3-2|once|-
TGTGCCAGCAGCGTACGGGGGGCCCGAGCAGATACGCAGTATTTT
CASSVRGARADTQYF
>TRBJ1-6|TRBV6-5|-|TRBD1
TGTGCCAGCACCCCGGGACAGGCCATCTCGCCCCTCCACTTT
CASTPGQAISPLHF
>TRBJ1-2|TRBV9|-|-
TGTGCCAGCAGCGTAGTTCCAGAAAACTATGGCTACACCTTC
CASSVVPENYGYTF
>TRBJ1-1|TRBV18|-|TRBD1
TGTGCCAGCTCACCCGGGACAGAGAACACTGAAGCTTTCTTT
CASSPGTENTEAFF
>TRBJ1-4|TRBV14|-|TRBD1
TGTGCCAGCAGCCAAGGACCCGGGACAGGGGATGAAAAACTGTTTTTT
CASSQGPGTGDEKLFF
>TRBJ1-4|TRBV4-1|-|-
TGCGCCAGCAGCCATCCGCCCCAGACAGCTAATGAAAAACTGTTTTTT
CASSHPPQTANEKLFF
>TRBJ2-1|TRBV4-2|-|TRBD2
TGTGCCAGCAGCCAAGGACTAGCGGGAGGCCAATACAATGAGCAGTTCTTC
CASSQGLAGGQYNEQFF
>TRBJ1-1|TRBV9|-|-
TGTGCCAGCAGCGTATCCCCCTATACAGGGACAAACACTGAAGCTTTCTTT
CASSVSPYTGTNTEAFF
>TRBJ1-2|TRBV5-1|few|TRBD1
TGCGCCAGCAGCTTGGCGACAGGGAAGTCCGATGGCTACACCTTC
CASSLATGKSDGYTF
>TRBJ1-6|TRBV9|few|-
TGTGCCAGCAGCTCCGGGGTTTCTGAATCACCCCTCCACTTT
CASSSGVSESPLHF
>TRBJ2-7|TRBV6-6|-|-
TGTGCCAGCAGTTACTCGATGGGCTATAGCTCCTACGAGCAGTACTTC
CASSYSMGYSSYEQYF
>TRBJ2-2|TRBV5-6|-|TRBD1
TGTGCCAGCAGCACGGGGACAGGGGTGACCGGGGAGCTGTTTTTT
CASSTGTGVTGELFF
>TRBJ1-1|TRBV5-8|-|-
TGTGCCAGCAGCTTCTCTAGGGGGTCTGAAGCTTTCTTT
CASSFSRGSEAFF
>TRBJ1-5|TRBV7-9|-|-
TGTGCCAGCAGCCTGGACACGAATCAGCCCCAGCATTTT
CASSLDTNQPQHF